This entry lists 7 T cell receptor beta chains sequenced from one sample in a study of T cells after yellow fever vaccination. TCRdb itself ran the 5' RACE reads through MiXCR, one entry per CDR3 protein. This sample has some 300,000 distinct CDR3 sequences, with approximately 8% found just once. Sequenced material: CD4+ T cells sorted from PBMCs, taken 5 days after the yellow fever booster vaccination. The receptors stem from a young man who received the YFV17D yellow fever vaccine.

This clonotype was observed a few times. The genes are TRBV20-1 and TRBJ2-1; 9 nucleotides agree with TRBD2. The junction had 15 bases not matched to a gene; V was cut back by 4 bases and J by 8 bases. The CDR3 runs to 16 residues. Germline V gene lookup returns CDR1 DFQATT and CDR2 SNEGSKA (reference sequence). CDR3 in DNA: TGCAGTGCTACTAGTATAGCGGGGGTTTTGTTGTATGAGCAGTTCTTC. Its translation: CSATSIAGVLLYEQFF.

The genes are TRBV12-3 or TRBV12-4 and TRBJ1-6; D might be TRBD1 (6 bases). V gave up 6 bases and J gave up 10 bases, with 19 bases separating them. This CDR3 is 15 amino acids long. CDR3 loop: CASRVTGRGRSPLHF. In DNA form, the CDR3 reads TGTGCCAGCAGGGTTACAGGGAGGGGTCGGTCACCCCTCCACTTT.

Here the CDR3 DNA reads TGTGCCAGCACCCCCCCCGGCAGGGCCCCCTACGAGCAGTACTTC. As protein: CASTPPGRAPYEQYF. This chain joins TRBV6-5 and TRBJ2-7, with D perhaps matching TRBD1 (5 bases). The CDR3 is 15 amino acids. Trimming left V 7 bases short and J 2 bases short, with 18 bases between. Germline V gives CDR1 MNHEY, CDR2 SVGAGI.

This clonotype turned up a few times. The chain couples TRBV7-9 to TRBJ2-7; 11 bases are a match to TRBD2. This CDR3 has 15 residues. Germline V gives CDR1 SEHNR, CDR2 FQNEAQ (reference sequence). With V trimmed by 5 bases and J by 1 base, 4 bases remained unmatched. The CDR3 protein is CASSPSGGLSYEQYF. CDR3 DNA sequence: TGTGCCAGCAGCCCTAGCGGGGGGCTTTCCTACGAGCAGTACTTC.

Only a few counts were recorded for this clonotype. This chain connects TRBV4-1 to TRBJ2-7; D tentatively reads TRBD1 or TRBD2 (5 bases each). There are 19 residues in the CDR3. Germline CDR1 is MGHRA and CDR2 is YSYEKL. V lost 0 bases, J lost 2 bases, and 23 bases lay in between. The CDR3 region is CASSQDRLSREMGPYEQYF. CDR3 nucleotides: TGCGCCAGCAGCCAAGATAGATTGAGCAGGGAGATGGGCCCCTACGAGCAGTACTTC.

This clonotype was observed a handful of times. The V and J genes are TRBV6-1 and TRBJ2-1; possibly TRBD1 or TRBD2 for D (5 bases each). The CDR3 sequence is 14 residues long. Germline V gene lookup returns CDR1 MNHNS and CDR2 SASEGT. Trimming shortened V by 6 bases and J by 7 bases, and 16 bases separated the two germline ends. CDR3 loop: CASRPGRIFNEQFF. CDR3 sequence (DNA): TGTGCCAGCAGACCGGGACGGATTTTTAATGAGCAGTTCTTC.

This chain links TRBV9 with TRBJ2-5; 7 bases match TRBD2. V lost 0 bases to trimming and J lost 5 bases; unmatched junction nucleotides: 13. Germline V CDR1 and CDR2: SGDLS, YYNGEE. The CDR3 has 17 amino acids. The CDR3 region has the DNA TGTGCCAGCAGCGTAGGGGATAAGATTCCCGGGAGGGAGACCCAGTACTTC. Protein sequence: CASSVGDKIPGRETQYF. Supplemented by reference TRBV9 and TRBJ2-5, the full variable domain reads DSGVTQTPKHLITATGQRVTLRCSPRSGDLSVYWYQQSLDQGLQFLIQYYNGEERAKGNILERFSAQQFPDLHSELNLSSLELGDSALYFCASSVGDKIPGRETQYFGPGTRLLVL.